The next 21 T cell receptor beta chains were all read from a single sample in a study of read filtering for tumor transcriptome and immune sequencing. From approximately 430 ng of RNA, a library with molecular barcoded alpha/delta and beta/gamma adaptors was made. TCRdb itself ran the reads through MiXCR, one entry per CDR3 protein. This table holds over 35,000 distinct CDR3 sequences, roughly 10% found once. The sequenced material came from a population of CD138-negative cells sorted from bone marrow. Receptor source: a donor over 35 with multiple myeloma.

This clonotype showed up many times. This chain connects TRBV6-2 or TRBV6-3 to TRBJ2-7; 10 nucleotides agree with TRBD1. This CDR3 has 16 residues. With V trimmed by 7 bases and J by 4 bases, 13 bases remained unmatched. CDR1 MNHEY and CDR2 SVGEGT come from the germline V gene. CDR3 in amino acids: CASIGQGVSTAYEQYF. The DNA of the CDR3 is TGTGCCAGCATCGGACAGGGGGTGTCGACGGCATACGAGCAGTACTTC.

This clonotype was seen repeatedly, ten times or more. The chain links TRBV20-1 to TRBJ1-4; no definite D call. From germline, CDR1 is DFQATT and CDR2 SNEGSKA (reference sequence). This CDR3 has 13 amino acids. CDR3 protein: CSAAGSTNEKLFF. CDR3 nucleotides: TGCAGCGCCGCGGGGTCAACTAATGAAAAACTGTTTTTT.

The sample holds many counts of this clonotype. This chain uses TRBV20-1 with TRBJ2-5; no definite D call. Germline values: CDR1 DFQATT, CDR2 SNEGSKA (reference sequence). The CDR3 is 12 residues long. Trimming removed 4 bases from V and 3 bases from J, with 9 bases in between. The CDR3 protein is CSATDHEETQYF. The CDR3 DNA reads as TGCAGTGCTACTGATCACGAAGAGACCCAGTACTTC.

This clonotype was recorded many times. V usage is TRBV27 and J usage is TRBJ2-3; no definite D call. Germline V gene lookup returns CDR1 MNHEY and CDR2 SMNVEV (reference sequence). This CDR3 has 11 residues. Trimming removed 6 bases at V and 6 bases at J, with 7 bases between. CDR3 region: CASSLGDTQYF. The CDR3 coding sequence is TGTGCCAGCAGCTTGGGGGATACGCAGTATTTT.

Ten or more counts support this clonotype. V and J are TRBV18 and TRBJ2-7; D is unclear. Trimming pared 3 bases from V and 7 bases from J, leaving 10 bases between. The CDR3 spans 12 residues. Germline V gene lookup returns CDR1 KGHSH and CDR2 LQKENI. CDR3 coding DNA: TGTGCCAGCTCACCCCCGTCTCGGGAGCAGTACTTC. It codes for CASSPPSREQYF.

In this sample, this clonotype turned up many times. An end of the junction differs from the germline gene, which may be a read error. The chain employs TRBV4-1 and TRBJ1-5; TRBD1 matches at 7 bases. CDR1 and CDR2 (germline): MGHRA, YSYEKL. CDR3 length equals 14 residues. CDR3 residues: CASSQGQETMPQHF. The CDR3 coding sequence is TGCGCCAGCAGTCAAGGACAGGAAACGATGCCCCAGCATTTT.

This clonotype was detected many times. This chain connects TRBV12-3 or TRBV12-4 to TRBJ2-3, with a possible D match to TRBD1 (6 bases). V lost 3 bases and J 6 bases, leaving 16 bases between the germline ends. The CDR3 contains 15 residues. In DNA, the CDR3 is TGTGCCAGCAGTTTGAATGGGGGCATTTATGATACGCAGTATTTT. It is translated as CASSLNGGIYDTQYF.

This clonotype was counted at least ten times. The CDR3 DNA reads as TGTGCCAGCAGATCCCAGGACAATGAGCAGTTCTTC. This codes for CASRSQDNEQFF. The chain has TRBV11-3 and TRBJ2-1; D gene uncertain. Trimming cost V 6 bases and J 5 bases, with 8 bases left between them. CDR3 length equals 12 residues. The germline CDR1 and CDR2 sequences are SGHNT and YENEEA.

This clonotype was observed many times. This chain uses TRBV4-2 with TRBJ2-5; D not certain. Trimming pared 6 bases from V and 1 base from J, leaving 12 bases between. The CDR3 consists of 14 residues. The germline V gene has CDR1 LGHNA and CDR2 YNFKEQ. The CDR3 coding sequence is TGTGCCAGCAGGATGGGTTTTCTCCAAGAGACCCAGTACTTC. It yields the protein CASRMGFLQETQYF.

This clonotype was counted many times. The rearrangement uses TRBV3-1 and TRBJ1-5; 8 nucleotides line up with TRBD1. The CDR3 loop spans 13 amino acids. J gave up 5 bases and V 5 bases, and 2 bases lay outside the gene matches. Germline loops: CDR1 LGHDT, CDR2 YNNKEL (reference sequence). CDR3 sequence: CASSMDRDQPQHF. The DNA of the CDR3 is TGTGCCAGCAGCATGGACAGGGATCAGCCCCAGCATTTT.

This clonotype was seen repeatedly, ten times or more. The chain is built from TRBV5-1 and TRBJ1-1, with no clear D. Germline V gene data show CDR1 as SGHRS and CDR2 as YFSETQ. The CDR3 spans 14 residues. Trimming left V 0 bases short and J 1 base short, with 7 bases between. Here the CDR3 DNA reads TGCGCCAGCAGCTTGGGACACAAGAACACTGAAGCTTTCTTT. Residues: CASSLGHKNTEAFF.

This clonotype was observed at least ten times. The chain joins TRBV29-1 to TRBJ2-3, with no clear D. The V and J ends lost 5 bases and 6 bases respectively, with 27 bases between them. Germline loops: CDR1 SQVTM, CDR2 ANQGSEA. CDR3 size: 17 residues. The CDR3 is CSVNEIRPASSPDTQYF. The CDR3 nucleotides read TGCAGCGTTAATGAGATCAGGCCGGCCTCCTCCCCCGATACGCAGTATTTT.

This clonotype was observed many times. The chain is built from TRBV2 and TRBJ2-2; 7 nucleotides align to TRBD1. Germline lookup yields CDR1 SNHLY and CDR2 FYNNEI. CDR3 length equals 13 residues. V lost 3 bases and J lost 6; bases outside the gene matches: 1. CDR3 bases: TGTGCCAGCAGTGAGACAGGGCCCGGGGAGCTGTTTTTT. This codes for CASSETGPGELFF.

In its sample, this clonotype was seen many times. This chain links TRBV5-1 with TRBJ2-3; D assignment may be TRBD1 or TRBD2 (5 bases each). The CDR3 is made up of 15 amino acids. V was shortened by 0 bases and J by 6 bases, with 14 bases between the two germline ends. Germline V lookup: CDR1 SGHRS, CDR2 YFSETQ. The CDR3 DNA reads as TGCGCCAGCAGCTTGGGGGACCTAACTCGGGATACGCAGTATTTT. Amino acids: CASSLGDLTRDTQYF. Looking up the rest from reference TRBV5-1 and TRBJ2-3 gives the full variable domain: KAGVTQTPRYLIKTRGQQVTLSCSPISGHRSVSWYQQTPGQGLQFLFEYFSETQRNKGNFPGRFSGRQFSNSRSEMNVSTLELGDSALYLCASSLGDLTRDTQYFGPGTRLTVL.

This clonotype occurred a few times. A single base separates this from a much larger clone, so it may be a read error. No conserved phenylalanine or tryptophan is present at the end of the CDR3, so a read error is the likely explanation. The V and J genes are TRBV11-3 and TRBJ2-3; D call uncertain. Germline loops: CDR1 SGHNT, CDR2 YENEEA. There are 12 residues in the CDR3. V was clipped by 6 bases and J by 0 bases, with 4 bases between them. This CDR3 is CASRSSTDTQYS. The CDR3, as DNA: TGTGCCAGCAGGTCAAGCACAGATACGCAGTATTCT.

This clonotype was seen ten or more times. The CDR3 here is CSAPTGGAETQYF. CDR3 coding DNA: TGCAGTGCCCCCACGGGGGGGGCAGAGACCCAGTACTTC. The chain recombines TRBV20-1 with TRBJ2-5, with TRBD2 matching over 8 bases. The CDR3 loop spans 13 amino acids. From germline, CDR1 is DFQATT and CDR2 SNEGSKA (reference sequence). Trimming cost V 6 bases and J 4 bases; bases outside gene matches: 7.

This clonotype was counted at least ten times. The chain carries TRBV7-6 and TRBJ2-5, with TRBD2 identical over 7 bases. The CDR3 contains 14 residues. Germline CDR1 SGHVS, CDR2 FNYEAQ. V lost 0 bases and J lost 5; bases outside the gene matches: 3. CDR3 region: CASSLAGAGETQYF. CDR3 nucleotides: TGTGCCAGCAGCTTAGCGGGAGCGGGGGAGACCCAGTACTTC.

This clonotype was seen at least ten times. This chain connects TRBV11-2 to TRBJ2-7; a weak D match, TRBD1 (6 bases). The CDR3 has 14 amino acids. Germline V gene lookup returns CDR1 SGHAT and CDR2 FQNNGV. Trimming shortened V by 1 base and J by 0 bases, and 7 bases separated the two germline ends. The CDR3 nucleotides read TGTGCCAGCAGCTTAGGGACAGCCTCCTACGAGCAGTACTTC. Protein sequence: CASSLGTASYEQYF. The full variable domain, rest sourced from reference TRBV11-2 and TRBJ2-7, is EAGVAQSPRYKIIEKRQSVAFWCNPISGHATLYWYQQILGQGPKLLIQFQNNGVVDDSQLPKDRFSAERLKGVDSTLKIQPAKLEDSAVYLCASSLGTASYEQYFGPGTRLTVT.

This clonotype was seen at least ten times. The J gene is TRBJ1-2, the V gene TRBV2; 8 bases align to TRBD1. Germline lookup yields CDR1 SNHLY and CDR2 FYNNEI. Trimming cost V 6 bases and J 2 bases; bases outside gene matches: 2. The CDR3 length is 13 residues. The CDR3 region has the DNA TGTGCCAGCAGGTACAGGGGGAACTATGGCTACACCTTC. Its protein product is CASRYRGNYGYTF.

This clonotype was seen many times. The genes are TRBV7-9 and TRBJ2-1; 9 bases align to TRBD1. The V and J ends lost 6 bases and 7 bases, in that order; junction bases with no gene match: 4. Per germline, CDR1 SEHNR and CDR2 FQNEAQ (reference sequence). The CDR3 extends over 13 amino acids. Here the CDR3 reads CASRQGAANEQFF. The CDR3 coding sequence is TGTGCCAGCAGACAGGGGGCTGCAAATGAGCAGTTCTTC.

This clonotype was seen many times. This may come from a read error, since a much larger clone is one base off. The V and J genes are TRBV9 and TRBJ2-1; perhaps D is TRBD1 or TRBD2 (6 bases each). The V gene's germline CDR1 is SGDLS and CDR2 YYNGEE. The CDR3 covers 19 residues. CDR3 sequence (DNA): TGTGCGCAGCGGATGGGGACATGTCGGTGGGTAATCGGGGGCAATGGGCAGTTCTTC. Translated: CAQRMGTCRWVIGGNGQFF.